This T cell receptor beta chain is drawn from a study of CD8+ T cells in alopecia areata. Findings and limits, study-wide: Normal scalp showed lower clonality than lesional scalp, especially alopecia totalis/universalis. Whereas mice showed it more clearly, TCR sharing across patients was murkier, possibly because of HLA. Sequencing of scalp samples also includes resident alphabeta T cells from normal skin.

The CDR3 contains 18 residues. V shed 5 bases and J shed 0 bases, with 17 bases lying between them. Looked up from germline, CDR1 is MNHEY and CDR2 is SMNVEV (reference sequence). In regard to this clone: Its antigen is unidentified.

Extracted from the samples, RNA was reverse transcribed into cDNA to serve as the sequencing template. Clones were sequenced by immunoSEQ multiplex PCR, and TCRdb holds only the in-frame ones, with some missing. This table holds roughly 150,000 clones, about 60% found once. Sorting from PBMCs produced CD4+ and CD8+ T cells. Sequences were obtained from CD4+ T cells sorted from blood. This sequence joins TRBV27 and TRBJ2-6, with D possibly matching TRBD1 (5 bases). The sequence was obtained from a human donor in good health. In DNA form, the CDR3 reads TGTGCCAGCAGTATGACGACAGCCCTCTCCTCTGGGGCCAACGTCCTGACTTTC. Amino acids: CASSMTTALSSGANVLTF.